What follows are 8 T cell receptor beta chains derived from one specimen sequenced in a study of cytomegalovirus exposure and HLA in healthy donors. PCR used 60 Vbeta primers and 13 Jbeta primers. The assay was immunoSEQ multiplex PCR, and TCRdb's table has in-frame clones only and misses some. Of about 220,000 clones in the sample, about 75% were seen once. Sequenced input: PBMCs. Receptors were obtained from a woman younger than 45 in good health and CMV-seronegative.

This clone was observed a few times. This CDR3 reads CASSSGTSVTDTQYF. The CDR3 DNA is TGTGCCAGCAGCTCCGGGACTAGCGTCACAGATACGCAGTATTTT. The rearrangement uses TRBV11-3 and TRBJ2-3, with TRBD2 matching 10 bases. CDR3 length equals 15 residues. CDR1 is SGHNT and CDR2 is YENEEA in the germline V gene. After removal of 4 bases from V and 2 bases from J, the junction contained 3 bases not matched to a gene.

This clone was detected only a few times. The chain carries TRBV30 and TRBJ2-1, with D possibly matching TRBD2 (6 bases). The CDR3 is made up of 14 amino acids. The germline V and J ends were trimmed by 4 bases and 2 bases, with 12 bases remaining between them. Germline CDR1 GTSNPN, CDR2 SVGIG (reference sequence). The CDR3, as DNA: TGTGCCTGGATCATTAGCGGCCCCTACAATGAGCAGTTCTTC. It translates to CAWIISGPYNEQFF.

This clone was found once. The chain is built from TRBV6-5 and TRBJ2-7; D perhaps matches TRBD1 (6 bases). Germline V lookup: CDR1 MNHEY, CDR2 SVGAGI. CDR3 length: 15 amino acids. V gave up 4 bases and J gave up 0 bases, with 13 bases separating them. CDR3 amino acids: CASSSGERGSYEQYF. The CDR3 DNA sequence: TGTGCCAGCAGTTCAGGGGAGCGCGGCTCCTACGAGCAGTACTTC.

The genes are TRBV6-1 and TRBJ2-2; no clear D gene. V was cut by 2 bases and J by 7 bases, with 11 bases left in between. The CDR3 loop spans 14 amino acids. Germline assignment: CDR1 MNHNS and CDR2 SASEGT. The CDR3: CASSESAEIGELFF. In DNA form, the CDR3 reads TGTGCCAGCAGTGAATCGGCGGAGATCGGGGAGCTGTTTTTT.

This chain uses TRBV21-1 with TRBJ2-5; the table's D call, TRBD2, was not checked against the DNA. TRBV21-1 represents a pseudogene. The CDR3 covers 16 residues. The CDR3 sequence: CASSKGLADSGKTQYF. The CDR3 region has the DNA TGTGCCAGCAGCAAAGGGCTAGCGGATTCCGGAAAGACCCAGTACTTC.

The V gene is TRBV18, the J gene TRBJ2-6; weak D call: TRBD1 (5 bases). CDR3 size: 18 residues. V was clipped by 3 bases and J by 0 bases, with 15 bases between them. Per the germline V gene, CDR1 is KGHSH and CDR2 is LQKENI. CDR3 sequence reads: CASSPGQGSSSGANVLTF. Written as DNA, the CDR3 is TGTGCCAGCTCACCGGGGCAGGGTTCGAGCTCTGGGGCCAACGTCCTGACTTTC.

The V gene is TRBV6-5, the J gene TRBJ1-5, with a tentative D call TRBD1 (5 bases). CDR3 length equals 15 residues. Between the trimmed V and J ends, which lost 6 bases and 1 base, there was a span of 13 bases. Looked up from germline, CDR1 is MNHEY and CDR2 is SVGAGI. The CDR3 loop reads CASSPDMVSNQPQHF. The CDR3 bases are TGTGCCAGCAGCCCGGACATGGTGAGCAATCAGCCCCAGCATTTT.

The chain uses TRBV2 and TRBJ1-1, with a tentative D call TRBD1 (5 bases). This CDR3 has 13 amino acids. The V and J ends lost 2 bases and 5 bases respectively, with 9 bases between them. Germline V CDR1 and CDR2: SNHLY, FYNNEI. CDR3 in DNA: TGTGCCAGCAGTGAAAGGGGAGGAACTGAAGCTTTCTTT. Its translation is CASSERGGTEAFF.